The clone carrying this T cell receptor (beta chain) has at least ten counts. Profiling that covered TCR beta VDJ and CDR3 relied on genomic DNA as its template. TCRdb re-called the reads through MiXCR, storing one row per CDR3 protein. The profile shows over 150,000 distinct CDR3 sequences, roughly 65% of them singletons. The CDR3 sequence is 12 residues long. V was cut by 1 base and J by 5 bases, with 5 bases left in between. Patients included in sequencing had previously demonstrated CD8+CD57+ cell expansion by flow cytometry. When blood sampling took place, the patients had received no therapy. This specimen comes from a study of CD8+CD57+ T cells in acquired aplastic anemia.

The chain joins TRBV12-3 or TRBV12-4 to TRBJ1-2; D not resolved. The receptor was derived from a human donor with aplastic anemia. Specimen: sorted CD4+, CD8+, or CD8+CD57+ T cells (not recorded which) from PBMCs. This CDR3 reads CASSLGEYGYTF. The CDR3, as DNA: TGTGCCAGCAGTTTAGGGGAATATGGCTACACCTTC.